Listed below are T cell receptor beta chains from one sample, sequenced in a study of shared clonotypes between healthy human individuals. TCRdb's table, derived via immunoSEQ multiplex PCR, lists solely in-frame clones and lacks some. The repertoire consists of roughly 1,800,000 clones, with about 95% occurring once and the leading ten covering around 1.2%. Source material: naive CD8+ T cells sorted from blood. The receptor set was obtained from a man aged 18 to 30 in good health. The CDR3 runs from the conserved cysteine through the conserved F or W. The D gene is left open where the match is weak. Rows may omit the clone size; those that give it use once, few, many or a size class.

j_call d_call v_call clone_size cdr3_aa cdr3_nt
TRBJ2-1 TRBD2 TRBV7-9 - CASSFPPGTSGYNEQFF TGTGCCAGCAGCTTTCCGCCCGGGACTAGCGGGTACAATGAGCAGTTCTTC
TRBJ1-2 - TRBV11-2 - CASSSAGRKDGYTF TGTGCCAGCAGCTCGGCCGGCAGGAAGGATGGCTACACCTTC
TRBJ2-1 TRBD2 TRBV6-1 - CASSDQGTSYNEQFF TGTGCCAGCAGTGATCAGGGGACTAGCTACAATGAGCAGTTCTTC
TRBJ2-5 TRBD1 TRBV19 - CASSIAGGQETQYF TGTGCCAGTAGTATAGCAGGGGGTCAAGAGACCCAGTACTTC
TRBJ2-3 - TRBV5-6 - CASSSTDTQYF TGTGCCAGCAGCTCGACAGATACGCAGTATTTT
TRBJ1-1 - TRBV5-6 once CASSLGRVGTEAFF TGTGCCAGCAGCTTGGGAAGGGTCGGGACTGAAGCTTTCTTT
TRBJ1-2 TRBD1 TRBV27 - CASSSGTGRYGYTF TGTGCCAGCAGTTCTGGGACAGGCCGCTATGGCTACACCTTC
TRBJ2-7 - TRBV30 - CAWRGDNSYEQYF TGTGCCTGGAGGGGGGACAACTCCTACGAGCAGTACTTC
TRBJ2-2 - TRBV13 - CASSEQGGTGELFF TGTGCCAGCAGCGAACAGGGTGGCACCGGGGAGCTGTTTTTT
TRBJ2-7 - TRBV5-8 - CASSQLGVSYEQYF TGTGCCAGCAGCCAATTGGGGGTCTCCTACGAGCAGTACTTC
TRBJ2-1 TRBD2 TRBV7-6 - CASSLVSGGYNEQFF TGTGCCAGCAGCTTAGTGTCGGGAGGTTACAATGAGCAGTTCTTC
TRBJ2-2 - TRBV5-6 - CASSLAGPYNGELFF TGTGCCAGCAGCTTGGCAGGGCCGTATAACGGGGAGCTGTTTTTT
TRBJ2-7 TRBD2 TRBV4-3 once CASSQVAGDGYEQYF TGCGCCAGCAGCCAAGTAGCGGGAGATGGATACGAGCAGTACTTC
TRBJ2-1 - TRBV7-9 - CASSYGGETPGWNEQFF TGTGCCAGCAGCTATGGGGGTGAGACCCCCGGGTGGAATGAGCAGTTCTTC
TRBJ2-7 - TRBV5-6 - CASSLAVGTGYSYEQYF TGTGCCAGCAGCTTGGCCGTGGGAACAGGGTATAGCTACGAGCAGTACTTC
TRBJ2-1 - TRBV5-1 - CASSLTTVGYNEQFF TGCGCCAGCAGCTTGACGACAGTAGGCTACAATGAGCAGTTCTTC
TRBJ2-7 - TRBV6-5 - CASSETGEQYF TGTGCCAGCAGTGAAACGGGTGAGCAGTACTTC
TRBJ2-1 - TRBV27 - CASSPDSHNEQFF TGTGCCAGCAGTCCAGACAGCCACAATGAGCAGTTCTTC
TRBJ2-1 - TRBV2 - CASSIRVLMYNEQFF TGTGCCAGCAGTATCCGGGTCCTCATGTACAATGAGCAGTTCTTC
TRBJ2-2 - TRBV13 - CASSLAQRSTGELFF TGTGCCAGCAGCTTAGCTCAGCGGAGCACCGGGGAGCTGTTTTTT
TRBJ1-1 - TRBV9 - CASSISLNTEAFF TGTGCCAGCAGCATAAGCCTGAACACTGAAGCTTTCTTT
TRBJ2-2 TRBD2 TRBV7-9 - CASSPGLASLGGELFF TGTGCCAGCAGCCCCGGACTAGCGTCTTTAGGCGGGGAGCTGTTTTTT
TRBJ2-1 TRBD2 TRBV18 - CASSPAGLAYEQFF TGTGCCAGCTCACCGGCGGGACTAGCATATGAGCAGTTCTTC